Below, 29 T cell receptor beta chains from the same sample are listed, as sequenced in a study of cytomegalovirus exposure and HLA in healthy donors. The PCR contained 60 Vbeta and 13 Jbeta primers. Profiling relied on immunoSEQ multiplex PCR, and the TCRdb table lists in-frame clones only, not all of them. This sample yields some 200,000 clones, of which 82% are seen a single time; 6.5% belongs to the top ten. The sample consisted of PBMCs. These receptors all stem from a woman between 50 and 59 years old in good health and CMV-seropositive.

The V and J genes are TRBV7-9 and TRBJ2-7; 7 bases agree with TRBD1. Germline V gene sequence: CDR1 SEHNR, CDR2 FQNEAQ (reference sequence). The CDR3 consists of 13 residues. J was trimmed by 9 bases and V by 2 bases; bases with no gene match: 7. The CDR3 protein is CASSLLTGIGQYF. The CDR3 DNA is TGTGCCAGCAGCTTACTGACAGGGATCGGGCAGTACTTC.

The chain has TRBV28 and TRBJ1-2; 7 bases match TRBD1. The CDR3 contains 18 residues. Trimming removed 2 bases from V and 4 bases from J; junction bases left unmatched: 16. Germline V lookup: CDR1 MDHEN, CDR2 SYDVKM. DNA for the CDR3: TGTGCCAGCAGTTTACCCGGGGGGGGCAGGGGGATATTCTATGGCTACACCTTC. This translates into CASSLPGGGRGIFYGYTF.

The chain is built from TRBV4-1 and TRBJ1-2, with D possibly TRBD1 on 5 matching bases. Germline V CDR1 and CDR2: MGHRA, YSYEKL. V shed 2 bases and J shed 3 bases, with 16 bases lying between them. The CDR3 length is 16 residues. The DNA of the CDR3 is TGCGCCAGCAGCCAAAAACGGGACTCCCGGCACTATGGCTACACCTTC. Translation: CASSQKRDSRHYGYTF.

This clone was recorded only once. The V call is TRBV2, the J call TRBJ2-2, with 14 positions matching TRBD2. V was pared by 8 bases and J by 0 bases, with 2 bases of the junction left unmatched. The CDR3 has 16 residues. In germline, CDR1 is SNHLY, CDR2 FYNNEI. This chain's CDR3 is CASRLAGGANTGELFF. The CDR3 DNA reads as TGTGCCAGCCGACTAGCGGGGGGGGCGAACACCGGGGAGCTGTTTTTT.

The CDR3 coding sequence is TGTGCCAGCAGCCCGGCTGGTGGGACAGCTATACGTGAGCAGTACTTC. This gives the protein CASSPAGGTAIREQYF. The chain couples TRBV5-4 to TRBJ2-7; TRBD1 agrees at 7 bases. After removal of 4 bases from V and 7 bases from J, the junction contained 17 bases not matched to a gene. CDR1 SGHNT and CDR2 YYREEE come from the germline V gene (reference sequence). The CDR3 is 16 residues long.

The rearrangement links TRBV5-8 to TRBJ2-7, with 8 positions matching TRBD2. Germline CDR1 reads SGHTS; CDR2 reads YDEGEE. The CDR3 extends over 17 amino acids. J lost 0 bases, V lost 4 bases, and 12 bases had no gene match. This CDR3 reads CASSRRGGAFTSYEQYF. CDR3 in DNA: TGTGCCAGCAGCCGTCGGGGGGGAGCCTTTACCTCCTACGAGCAGTACTTC. Full variable domain (remainder filled in from reference TRBV5-8 and TRBJ2-7): EAGVTQSPTHLIKTRGQQATLRCSPISGHTSVYWYQQALGLGLQFLLWYDEGEERNRGNFPPRFSGRQFPNYSSELNVNALELEDSALYLCASSRRGGAFTSYEQYFGPGTRLTVT.

The chain uses TRBV4-3 and TRBJ2-1; 11 bases fit TRBD2. This CDR3 has 16 amino acids. V gave up 0 bases and J gave up 8 bases; unmatched junction bases: 6. Germline V gives CDR1 LGHNA, CDR2 YSLEER. The CDR3 DNA reads TGCGCCAGCAGCCAAGATCGGCTAGCGGGGGGTTATGAGCAGTTCTTC. Residues: CASSQDRLAGGYEQFF.

Here the CDR3 reads CASSGGSSLRDTQYF. The CDR3 nucleotides are TGTGCCAGCAGTGGGGGGAGCTCCCTTCGGGATACGCAGTATTTT. V gene TRBV7-9 combines with J gene TRBJ2-3; weak D call: TRBD2 (6 bases). Germline V gene data show CDR1 as SEHNR and CDR2 as FQNEAQ (reference sequence). There are 15 residues in the CDR3. Trimming pared 6 bases from V and 6 bases from J, leaving 19 bases between.

V is TRBV10-3 and J is TRBJ2-3, with D tentatively TRBD1 (5 bases). V was shortened by 8 bases and J by 3 bases, with 15 bases between the two germline ends. The germline V gene encodes CDR1 ENHRY and CDR2 SYGVKD. This CDR3 spans 14 amino acids. The CDR3 DNA follows: TGTGCCATCGGGCCCCCACCAGGGACAGATACGCAGTATTTT. It codes for CAIGPPPGTDTQYF.

The chain carries TRBV28 and TRBJ2-3; 8 bases align to TRBD2. CDR3 length equals 15 residues. The V and J ends lost 3 bases and 6 bases, in that order; junction bases with no gene match: 8. CDR1 is MDHEN and CDR2 is SYDVKM in the germline V gene. The CDR3 nucleotides are TGTGCCAGCAGTTTTCTAGCGGGTCGCCCGGATACGCAGTATTTT. This codes for CASSFLAGRPDTQYF. Drawing the rest from reference TRBV28 and TRBJ2-3, the complete variable domain is DVKVTQSSRYLVKRTGEKVFLECVQDMDHENMFWYRQDPGLGLRLIYFSYDVKMKEKGDIPEGYSVSREKKERFSLILESASTNQTSMYLCASSFLAGRPDTQYFGPGTRLTVL.

This clone was observed a handful of times. The CDR3 loop reads CASSYSTGKPNTEAFF. CDR3 DNA sequence: TGTGCCAGCAGTTACTCGACAGGGAAACCGAACACTGAAGCTTTCTTT. The J gene is TRBJ1-1, the V gene TRBV6-5; 7 bases are a match to TRBD1. In germline, CDR1 is MNHEY, CDR2 SVGAGI. This CDR3 has 16 amino acids. Trimming cost V 0 bases and J 1 base; bases outside gene matches: 5.

The chain joins TRBV6-1 to TRBJ1-1; D may be TRBD1 (5 bases). The germline V gene has CDR1 MNHNS and CDR2 SASEGT. V lost 3 bases and J 10 bases, leaving 12 bases between the germline ends. The CDR3 is 12 residues long. CDR3 DNA sequence: TGTGCCAGCAGTGAGGAGGGGCGGGGAGCTTTCTTT. It encodes CASSEEGRGAFF.

In nucleotides, the CDR3 is TGTGCCGCTCGGGGGGGAGGGCTCGTCTACGAGCAGTACTTC. It encodes CAARGGGLVYEQYF. This rearrangement joins TRBV6-5 to TRBJ2-7; the match to TRBD2 covers 8 bases. The CDR3 runs to 14 residues. From germline, CDR1 is MNHEY and CDR2 SVGAGI. V lost 11 bases and J lost 3; bases outside the gene matches: 12.

The chain combines TRBV10-1 with TRBJ1-4; unclear D gene. This CDR3 region has 13 residues. The V end lost 8 bases, the J end lost 4 bases, and 11 bases lay between the germline ends. Germline V gene lookup returns CDR1 WNHNN and CDR2 SYGVQD (reference sequence). The CDR3 reads CASSSEINEKLFF. As DNA, the CDR3 is TGCGCCAGCTCCTCGGAGATTAATGAAAAACTGTTTTTT.

This CDR3 is CASSRQRGSYNEQFF. CDR3 DNA sequence: TGTGCCAGCAGTCGCCAGCGGGGGTCGTACAATGAGCAGTTCTTC. The chain recombines TRBV2 with TRBJ2-1; TRBD2 matches 8 bases. The CDR3 contains 15 residues. V dropped 5 bases and J dropped 4; count of bases not matched to a gene: 7. Germline CDR1 and CDR2: SNHLY and FYNNEI.

The chain recombines TRBV2 with TRBJ1-4, with D perhaps matching TRBD1 (5 bases). Trimming shortened V by 6 bases and J by 8 bases, and 16 bases separated the two germline ends. Per the germline V gene, CDR1 is SNHLY and CDR2 is FYNNEI. The CDR3 is 14 residues long. This chain's CDR3 is CASSYLQGGEKLFF. For the CDR3, the DNA is TGTGCCAGCAGCTACTTGCAGGGAGGAGAAAAACTGTTTTTT.

J is TRBJ1-5 and V is TRBV28; D is possibly TRBD1 (5 bases). The ends were cut back, 6 bases at V and 5 bases at J, with 11 bases in the middle. The CDR3 covers 13 residues. Germline loops: CDR1 MDHEN, CDR2 SYDVKM. DNA for the CDR3: TGTGCCAGCAGCTCTCGGGGGGATCAGCCCCAGCATTTT. It codes for CASSSRGDQPQHF.

This rearrangement joins TRBV5-1 to TRBJ2-1, with 10 bases that match TRBD1. Trimming took 2 bases from V and 6 from J; bases not matched to a gene: 5. The germline gives CDR1 SGHRS, CDR2 YFSETQ. The CDR3 has 15 residues. The DNA of the CDR3 is TGCGCCAGCAGCTTAGAGGACAGGGGGATCAATGAGCAGTTCTTC. It encodes CASSLEDRGINEQFF.

This clone was detected once. V gene TRBV5-4 combines with J gene TRBJ2-7; 9 bases map to TRBD2. The CDR3 is 14 amino acids. The germline CDR1 and CDR2 sequences are SGHNT and YYREEE (reference sequence). The V gene end was trimmed by 4 bases and the J gene end by 4 bases; junction bases not matched to a gene: 6. The CDR3: CASSRASGIYEQYF. For the CDR3, the DNA is TGTGCCAGCAGCCGAGCTAGCGGGATTTACGAGCAGTACTTC.

The J gene is TRBJ2-2, the V gene TRBV28; 9 nucleotides align to TRBD1. The junction had 8 bases not matched to a gene; V was cut back by 6 bases and J by 6 bases. Germline CDR1 and CDR2: MDHEN and SYDVKM. CDR3 length: 15 residues. In nucleotides, the CDR3 is TGTGCCAGCAGGGAAGAGGACAGGGGATCCGGGGAGCTGTTTTTT. Translation: CASREEDRGSGELFF.

The chain recombines TRBV18 with TRBJ1-1; no clear D. The CDR3 runs to 14 residues. Trimming took 3 bases from V and 1 from J, leaving 9 bases between them. Germline CDR1 and CDR2: KGHSH and LQKENI. The CDR3 here is CASSPGAGNTEAFF. CDR3 DNA sequence: TGTGCCAGCTCACCCGGAGCGGGGAACACTGAAGCTTTCTTT.

The V gene is TRBV10-3, the J gene TRBJ1-3; 9 nucleotides agree with TRBD1. The V gene end was trimmed by 2 bases and the J gene end by 4 bases; junction bases not matched to a gene: 12. The germline V gene has CDR1 ENHRY and CDR2 SYGVKD. This CDR3 has 18 amino acids. The DNA of the CDR3 is TGTGCCATCAGTGAGACCCCGCCGGGACAGGGAGCAGGAAACACCATATATTTT. Translation: CAISETPPGQGAGNTIYF.

This clone was observed a handful of times. V usage is TRBV25-1 and J usage is TRBJ2-7; 7 bases are shared with TRBD1. Per germline, CDR1 MGHDK and CDR2 SYGVNS. Unmatched junction bases numbered 4, after V lost 6 bases and J lost 5 bases. The CDR3 contains 12 residues. This chain's CDR3 is CASRSTGNEQYF. CDR3 in DNA: TGTGCCAGCAGGTCGACAGGGAACGAGCAGTACTTC.

The genes are TRBV2 and TRBJ2-3; D may be TRBD1 (5 bases). This CDR3 region has 15 residues. Trimming shortened V by 6 bases and J by 2 bases, and 15 bases separated the two germline ends. Germline values: CDR1 SNHLY, CDR2 FYNNEI. CDR3 sequence: CASRGPNPVTDTQYF. For the CDR3, the DNA is TGTGCCAGCAGGGGGCCGAACCCGGTCACAGATACGCAGTATTTT.

V gene TRBV6-4 combines with J gene TRBJ2-7, with 8 bases matching TRBD1. The V and J ends lost 0 bases and 2 bases, in that order; junction bases with no gene match: 9. This CDR3 has 17 amino acids. Germline V gene sequence: CDR1 MRHNA, CDR2 SNTAGT. CDR3 bases: TGTGCCAGCAGTGACTCGAGTTGGACAGGGAATACCTACGAGCAGTACTTC. Translated, it gives CASSDSSWTGNTYEQYF.

The chain has TRBV23-1 and TRBJ2-7, with 13 bases matching TRBD2. TRBV23-1 is annotated as an ORF whose role is uncertain. The CDR3 is 16 residues long. V was pared by 4 bases and J by 4 bases, with 7 bases of the junction left unmatched. CDR3 sequence: CASSPRLAGGVYEQYF. The CDR3 DNA reads as TGCGCCAGCAGTCCCCGACTAGCGGGGGGCGTATACGAGCAGTACTTC.

J is TRBJ2-1 and V is TRBV11-2, with D possibly matching TRBD1 (5 bases). V lost 2 bases and J 5 bases, leaving 13 bases between the germline ends. There are 15 residues in the CDR3. Germline V lookup: CDR1 SGHAT, CDR2 FQNNGV. CDR3 residues: CASSLYDRRNNEQFF. The DNA for the CDR3 is TGTGCCAGCAGCTTATATGACAGAAGAAACAATGAGCAGTTCTTC.

The V and J genes are TRBV2 and TRBJ2-7; 12 nucleotides align to TRBD2. CDR3 length: 15 residues. Germline trimming cut 4 bases from V and 2 bases from J; bases unmatched to any gene: 3. Germline CDR1 is SNHLY and CDR2 is FYNNEI. CDR3 bases: TGTGCCAGCAGTGCGCTAGCGGGGGGGCCCTACGAGCAGTACTTC. This gives the protein CASSALAGGPYEQYF.

V usage is TRBV7-2 and J usage is TRBJ2-4; D is possibly TRBD1 (5 bases). V was pared by 1 base and J by 2 bases, with 9 bases between. The CDR3 is 15 residues long. Germline V lookup: CDR1 SGHTA, CDR2 FQGNSA. In DNA, the CDR3 is TGTGCCAGCAGCTTAGGGGGCGTCCCCAAAAACATTCAGTACTTC. This translates into CASSLGGVPKNIQYF.